The present T cell receptor beta chain was sequenced within a study of graft-versus-host responses after intestinal transplantation. Overall study context: Each recipient received anti-thymocyte globulin induction, then tacrolimus and steroids for 3 to 4 years.

Study results and caveats: Early HvG declines after transplant were associated with peak circulating GvH clone levels. Among recipient marrow samples, GvH clones were found; some appeared first in ileum or blood. Allografts of patients with graft-donor T cell macrochimerism showed high graft-versus-host to host-versus-graft clone ratios.

The CDR3 totals 13 residues. From germline, CDR1 is KGHSH and CDR2 LQKENI. The V gene lost 3 bases and the J gene lost 2 bases, with 8 bases spanning the gap. Worth noting for this clone: Its antigen is unknown.

Clones were read by immunoSEQ multiplex PCR, and TCRdb kept only the in-frame ones, dropping some. The data hold fewer than 100,000 clones, with around 86% observed a single time. The chain combines TRBV18 with TRBJ2-7; D is unclear. The sequencing here drew on PBMCs, taken 255 days after intestinal transplant. This TCR derives from a human patient who received an intestinal transplant, so some T cells may come from the graft donor. The DNA for the CDR3 is TGTGCCAGCTCACCTCGGCAAGCCTACGAGCAGTACTTC. Translated, it gives CASSPRQAYEQYF. The whole variable domain, filled in from reference TRBV18 and TRBJ2-7, reads NAGVMQNPRHLVRRRGQEARLRCSPMKGHSHVYWYRQLPEEGLKFMVYLQKENIIDESGMPKERFSAEFPKEGPSILRIQQVVRGDSAAYFCASSPRQAYEQYFGPGTRLTVT.